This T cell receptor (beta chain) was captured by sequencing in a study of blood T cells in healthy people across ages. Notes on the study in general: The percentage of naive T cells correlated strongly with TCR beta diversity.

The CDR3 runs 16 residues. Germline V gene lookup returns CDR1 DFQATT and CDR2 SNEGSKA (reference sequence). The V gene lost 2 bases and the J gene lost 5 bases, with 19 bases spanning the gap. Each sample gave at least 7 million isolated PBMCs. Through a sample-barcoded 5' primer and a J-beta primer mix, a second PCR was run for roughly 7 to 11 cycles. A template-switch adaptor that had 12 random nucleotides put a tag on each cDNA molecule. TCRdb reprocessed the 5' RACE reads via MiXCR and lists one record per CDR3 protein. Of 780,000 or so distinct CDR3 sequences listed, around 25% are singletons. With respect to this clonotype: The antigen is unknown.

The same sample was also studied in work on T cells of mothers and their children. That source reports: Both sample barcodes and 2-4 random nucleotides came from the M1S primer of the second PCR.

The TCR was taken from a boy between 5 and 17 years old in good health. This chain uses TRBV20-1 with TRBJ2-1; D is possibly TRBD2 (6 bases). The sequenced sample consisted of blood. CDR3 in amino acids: CSARKRAGSFDNEQFF. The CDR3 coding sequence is TGCAGTGCTAGAAAGCGGGCAGGGTCGTTTGACAATGAGCAGTTCTTC.